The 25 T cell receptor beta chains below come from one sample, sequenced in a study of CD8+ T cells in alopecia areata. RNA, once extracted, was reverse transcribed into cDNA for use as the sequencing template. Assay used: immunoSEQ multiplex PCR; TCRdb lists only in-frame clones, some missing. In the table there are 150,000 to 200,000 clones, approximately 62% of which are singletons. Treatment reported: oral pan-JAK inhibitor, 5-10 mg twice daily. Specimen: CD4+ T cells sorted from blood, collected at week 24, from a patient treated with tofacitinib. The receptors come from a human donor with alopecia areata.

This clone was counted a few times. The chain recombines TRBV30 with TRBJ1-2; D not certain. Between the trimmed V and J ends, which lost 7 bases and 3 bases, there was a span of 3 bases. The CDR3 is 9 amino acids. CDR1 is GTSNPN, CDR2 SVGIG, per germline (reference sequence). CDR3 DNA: TGTGCCTCGGACTATGGCTACACCTTC. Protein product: CASDYGYTF. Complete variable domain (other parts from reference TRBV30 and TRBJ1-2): SQTIHQWPATLVQPVGSPLSLECTVEGTSNPNLYWYRQAAGRGLQLLFYSVGIGQISSEVPQNLSASRPQDRQFILSSKKLLLSDSGFYLCASDYGYTFGSGTRLTVV.

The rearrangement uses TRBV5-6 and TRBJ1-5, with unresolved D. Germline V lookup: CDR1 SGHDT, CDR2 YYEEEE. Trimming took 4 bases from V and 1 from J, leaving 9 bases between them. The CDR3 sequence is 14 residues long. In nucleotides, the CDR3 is TGTGCCAGCAGCGCCCGCTCGAGCAATCAGCCCCAGCATTTT. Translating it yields CASSARSSNQPQHF. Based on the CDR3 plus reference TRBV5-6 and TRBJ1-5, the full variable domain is DAGVTQSPTHLIKTRGQQVTLRCSPKSGHDTVSWYQQALGQGPQFIFQYYEEEERQRGNFPDRFSGHQFPNYSSELNVNALLLGDSALYLCASSARSSNQPQHFGDGTRLSIL.

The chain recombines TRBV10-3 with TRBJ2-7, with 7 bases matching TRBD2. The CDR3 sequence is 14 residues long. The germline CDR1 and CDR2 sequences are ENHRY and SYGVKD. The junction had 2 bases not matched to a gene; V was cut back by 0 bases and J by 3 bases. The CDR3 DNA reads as TGTGCCATCAGTGAGTCGGCGGGGGACTACGAGCAGTACTTC. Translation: CAISESAGDYEQYF.

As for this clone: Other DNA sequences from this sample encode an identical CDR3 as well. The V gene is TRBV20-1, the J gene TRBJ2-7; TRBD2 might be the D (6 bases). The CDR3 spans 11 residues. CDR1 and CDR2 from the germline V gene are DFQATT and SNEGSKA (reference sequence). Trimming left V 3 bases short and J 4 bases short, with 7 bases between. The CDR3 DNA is TGCAGTGCTAGTGGGGGGTACGAGCAGTACTTC. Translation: CSASGGYEQYF.

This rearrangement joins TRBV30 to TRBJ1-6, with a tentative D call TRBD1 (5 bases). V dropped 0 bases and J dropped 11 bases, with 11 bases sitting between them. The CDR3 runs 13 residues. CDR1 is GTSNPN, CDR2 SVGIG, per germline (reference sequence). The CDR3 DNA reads TGTGCCTGGAGTGTGTGGGGGAGTACACCCCTCCACTTT. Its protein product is CAWSVWGSTPLHF. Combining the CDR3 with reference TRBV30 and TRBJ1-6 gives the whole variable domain SQTIHQWPATLVQPVGSPLSLECTVEGTSNPNLYWYRQAAGRGLQLLFYSVGIGQISSEVPQNLSASRPQDRQFILSSKKLLLSDSGFYLCAWSVWGSTPLHFGNGTRLTVT.

The CDR3 region is CATGQETQYF. CDR3 DNA sequence: TGTGCCACGGGGCAAGAGACCCAGTACTTC. The genes are TRBV10-3 and TRBJ2-5; tentative D call: TRBD2 (5 bases). The CDR3 is 10 residues long. V lost 10 bases and J 2 bases, leaving 5 bases between the germline ends. Germline V gives CDR1 ENHRY, CDR2 SYGVKD.

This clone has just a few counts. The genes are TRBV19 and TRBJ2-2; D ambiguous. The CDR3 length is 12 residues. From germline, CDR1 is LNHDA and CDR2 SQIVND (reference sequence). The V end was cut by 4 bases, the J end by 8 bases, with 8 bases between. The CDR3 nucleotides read TGTGCCAGTAGTACGGGTGTAGGGGAGCTGTTTTTT. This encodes CASSTGVGELFF.

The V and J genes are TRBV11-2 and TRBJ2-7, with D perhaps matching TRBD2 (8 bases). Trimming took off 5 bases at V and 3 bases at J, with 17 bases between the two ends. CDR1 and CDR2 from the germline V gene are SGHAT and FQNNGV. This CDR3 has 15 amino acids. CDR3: CASSQLAGQHYEQYF. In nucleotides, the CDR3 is TGTGCCAGCAGCCAATTAGCGGGACAGCACTACGAGCAGTACTTC.

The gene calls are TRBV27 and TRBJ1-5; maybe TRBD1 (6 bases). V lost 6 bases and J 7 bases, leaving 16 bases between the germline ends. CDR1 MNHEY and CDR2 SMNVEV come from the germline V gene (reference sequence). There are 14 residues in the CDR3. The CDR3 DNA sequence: TGTGCCAGCAGCTTCCCAGGGGCAGGGCAGCCCCAGCATTTT. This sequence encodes CASSFPGAGQPQHF.

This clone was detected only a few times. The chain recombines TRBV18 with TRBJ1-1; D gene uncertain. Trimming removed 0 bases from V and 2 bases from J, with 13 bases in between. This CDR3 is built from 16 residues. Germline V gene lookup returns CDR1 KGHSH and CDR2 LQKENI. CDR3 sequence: CASSPPGGFSNTEAFF. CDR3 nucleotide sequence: TGTGCCAGCTCACCACCCGGTGGGTTCAGCAACACTGAAGCTTTCTTT.

Here the CDR3 DNA reads TGTGCCTGGAGCGTAGACAGGGTGAATTCACCCCTCCACTTT. Protein sequence: CAWSVDRVNSPLHF. The genes are TRBV30 and TRBJ1-6; 7 positions agree with TRBD1. Per the germline V gene, CDR1 is GTSNPN and CDR2 is SVGIG (reference sequence). With 3 bases clipped from V and 7 bases from J, the junction kept 6 bases outside the gene matches. The length of the CDR3 is 14 residues.

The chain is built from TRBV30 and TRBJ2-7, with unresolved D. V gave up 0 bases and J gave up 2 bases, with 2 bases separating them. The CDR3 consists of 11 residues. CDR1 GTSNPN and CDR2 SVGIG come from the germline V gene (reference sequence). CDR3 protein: CAWSVPYEQYF. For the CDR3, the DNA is TGTGCCTGGAGTGTCCCCTACGAGCAGTACTTC.

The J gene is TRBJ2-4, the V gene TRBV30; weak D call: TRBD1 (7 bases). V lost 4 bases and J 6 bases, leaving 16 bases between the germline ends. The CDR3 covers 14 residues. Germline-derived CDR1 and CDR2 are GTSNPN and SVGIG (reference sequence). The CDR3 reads CAWNPTGRGNIQYF. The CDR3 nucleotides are TGTGCCTGGAACCCGACAGGGCGGGGAAACATTCAGTACTTC.

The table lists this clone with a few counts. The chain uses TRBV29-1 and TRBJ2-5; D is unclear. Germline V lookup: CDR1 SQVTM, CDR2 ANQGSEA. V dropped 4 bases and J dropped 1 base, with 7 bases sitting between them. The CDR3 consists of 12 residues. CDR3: CSVAGSQETQYF. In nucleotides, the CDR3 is TGCAGCGTTGCGGGCAGCCAAGAGACCCAGTACTTC.

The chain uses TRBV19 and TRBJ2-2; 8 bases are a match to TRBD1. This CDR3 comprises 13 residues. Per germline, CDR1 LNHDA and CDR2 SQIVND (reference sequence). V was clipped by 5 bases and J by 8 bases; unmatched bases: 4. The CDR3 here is CASSDRGVGELFF. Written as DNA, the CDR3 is TGTGCCAGTAGTGACAGGGGCGTTGGGGAGCTGTTTTTT.

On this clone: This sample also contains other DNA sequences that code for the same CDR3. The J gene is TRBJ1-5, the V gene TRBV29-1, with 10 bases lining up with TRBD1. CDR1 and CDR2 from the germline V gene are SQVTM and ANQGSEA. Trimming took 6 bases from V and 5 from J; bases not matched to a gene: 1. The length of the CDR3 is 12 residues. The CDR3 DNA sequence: TGCAGCGTAGGACAGGGGGATCAGCCCCAGCATTTT. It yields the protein CSVGQGDQPQHF.

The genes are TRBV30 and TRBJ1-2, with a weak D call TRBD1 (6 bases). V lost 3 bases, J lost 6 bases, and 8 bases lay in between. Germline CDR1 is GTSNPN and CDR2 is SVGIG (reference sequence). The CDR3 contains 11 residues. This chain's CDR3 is CAWSRGNGYTF. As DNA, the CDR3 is TGTGCCTGGAGCAGGGGAAATGGCTACACCTTC.

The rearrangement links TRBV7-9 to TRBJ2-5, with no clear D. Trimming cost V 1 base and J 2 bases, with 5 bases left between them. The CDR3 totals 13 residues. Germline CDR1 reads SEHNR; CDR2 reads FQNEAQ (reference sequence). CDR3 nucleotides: TGTGCCAGCAGCTTAGGGGATCAAGAGACCCAGTACTTC. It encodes CASSLGDQETQYF.

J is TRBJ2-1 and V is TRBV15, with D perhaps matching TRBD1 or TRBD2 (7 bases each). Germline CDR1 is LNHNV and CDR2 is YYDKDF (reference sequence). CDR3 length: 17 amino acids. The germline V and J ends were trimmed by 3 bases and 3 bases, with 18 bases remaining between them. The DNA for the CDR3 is TGTGCCACCAGCAGGAGAGGGGGGGACAGATTCTACAATGAGCAGTTCTTC. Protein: CATSRRGGDRFYNEQFF.

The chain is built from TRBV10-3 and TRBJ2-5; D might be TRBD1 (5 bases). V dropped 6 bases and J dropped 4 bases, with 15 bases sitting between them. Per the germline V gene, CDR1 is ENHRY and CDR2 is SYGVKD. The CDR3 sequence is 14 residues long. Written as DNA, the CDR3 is TGTGCCATCAGCCCCTCAGGGAAGGGAGAGACCCAGTACTTC. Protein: CAISPSGKGETQYF.

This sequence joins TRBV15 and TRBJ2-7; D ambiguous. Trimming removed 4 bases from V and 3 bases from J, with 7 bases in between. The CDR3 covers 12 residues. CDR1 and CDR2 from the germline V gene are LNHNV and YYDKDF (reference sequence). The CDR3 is CATSMSYYEQYF. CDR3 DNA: TGTGCCACCAGCATGTCATACTACGAGCAGTACTTC.

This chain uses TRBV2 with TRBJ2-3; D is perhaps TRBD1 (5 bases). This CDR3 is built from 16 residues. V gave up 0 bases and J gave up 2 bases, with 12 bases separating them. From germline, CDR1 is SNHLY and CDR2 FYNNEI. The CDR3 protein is CASSEANLGATDTQYF. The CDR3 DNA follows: TGTGCCAGCAGTGAAGCTAACTTAGGGGCCACAGATACGCAGTATTTT.

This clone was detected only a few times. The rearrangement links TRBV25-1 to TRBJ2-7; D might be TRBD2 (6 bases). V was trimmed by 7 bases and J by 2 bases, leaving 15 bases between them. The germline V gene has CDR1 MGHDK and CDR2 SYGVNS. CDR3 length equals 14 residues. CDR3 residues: CASTPRGSPYEQYF. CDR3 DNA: TGTGCCAGCACCCCGCGGGGCAGCCCCTACGAGCAGTACTTC.

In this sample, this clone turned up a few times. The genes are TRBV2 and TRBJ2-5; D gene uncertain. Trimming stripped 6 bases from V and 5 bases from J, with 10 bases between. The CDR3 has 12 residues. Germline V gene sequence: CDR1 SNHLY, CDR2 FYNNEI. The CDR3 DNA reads TGTGCCAGCAGCACGGACGGGGAGACCCAGTACTTC. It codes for CASSTDGETQYF.

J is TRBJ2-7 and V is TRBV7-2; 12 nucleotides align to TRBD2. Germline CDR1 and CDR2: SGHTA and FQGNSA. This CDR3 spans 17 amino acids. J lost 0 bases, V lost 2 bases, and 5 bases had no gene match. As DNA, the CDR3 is TGTGCCAGCAGCTTAACTAGCGGGGGGTTGGTCTCCTACGAGCAGTACTTC. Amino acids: CASSLTSGGLVSYEQYF.